This entry is about one T cell receptor (beta chain). Its specific antigen is unknown. No base-level quality is on record; no much larger clone is a single base apart. The TCR beta CDR3 regions were amplified from the RNA transcripts. The first round of RT-PCR for the TCR CDR3 was performed with the HTBI primer set and the Qiagen OneStep RT-PCR kit. Libraries were constructed in a second round of multiplex PCR, after which size selection and purification were performed. Paired-end sequencing of the libraries was performed with 100 bp reads on an Illumina HiSeq2000. Per the source publication's procedure: Raw data were processed with SOAPnuke, discarding reads with adapters, uncalled bases, mean Phred below 15, or no exact constant-primer or identifier match. High-quality paired reads were merged with COPE v1.2.5, and unique nucleotide sequences were defined as clonotypes. Clonotypes were aligned to IMGT TRBV, TRBD and TRBJ reference segments using MiTCR v1.1. Only V-J combinations with frequency above 0.0001, covering 99% to 99.2% of repertoires, were analysed. A TCS score was defined as the ratio of F50 (clonal expansion) to E x V (chaos), with BLOSUM62-based TCRdist applied between CDR3 peptides within each V-J. Welch's t-statistics and random forest reduced around 550 V-J features to 10 to 15, which were used in a naive Bayes classifier (R e1071). TCRdb trimmed public reads at Q25 via fastp, called clones via MiXCR and kept in-frame beta chains. Duplicate CDR3 protein sequences are folded into a single record with the most common DNA and genes. Clone size and V and J calls follow TCRdb, not the original study. This sample lists about 640,000 distinct CDR3 sequences; roughly 15% were detected once. Approximately 13% of the sample lies in the top ten.

CDR1 and CDR2 were assigned from the germline V gene as MNHNS and SASEGT. Trimmed from V: 7 bases; trimmed from J: 0 bases; junction bases lacking a gene match: 11. Its CDR3 holds 17 amino acids, cysteine through phenylalanine. The read is trimmed to its CDR3 DNA, 51 bases read in frame from base 1. These data are taken from a study of T cells in Graves' hyperthyroidism and ophthalmopathy (dated by TCRdb to the late 2010s). Context from the whole study: Peripheral blood samples were taken at initial diagnosis, before any treatment was given. To identify distinguishing TCR V-J signatures, a discovery cohort of 90 to 100 patients was used, comprising 43 with Graves' ophthalmopathy and 57 with stable Graves' hyperthyroidism. Prospective prediction of ophthalmopathy was tested in an independent validation cohort consisting of fewer than 20 hyperthyroidism patients and more than 15 patients who later progressed to ophthalmopathy. The 95 to 100 discovery patients were randomly divided into training and test sets at a 7:3 ratio. In addition, the study compared T-cell repertoires in thyroid tissue and in blood from several Graves' hyperthyroidism patients. Once sampling was done, hyperthyroidism patients were given methimazole at a starting dose of 30 mg daily, whereas ophthalmopathy patients were given high-dose intravenous methylprednisolone. According to the paper, TCR Vbeta CDR3 sequencing was carried out on 135 peripheral blood samples, which came from fewer than 50 ophthalmopathy, fewer than 80 hyperthyroidism and about 17 progressor patients.

Overall study results and their limits: A model built on a 13 V-J signature distinguished ophthalmopathy from stable hyperthyroidism, reaching about 88% sensitivity and about 81% specificity in cross-validation and 80%/75% in testing. Most expanded thyroid clonotypes (frequency above 0.001) were also found in blood, which suggests that blood repertoires may mirror thyroid immune responses. In validation, the model predicted progression to ophthalmopathy a median of 6.5 months before onset, with about 70% sensitivity and 72.22% specificity. Sample size was not statistically predetermined, and blinding of investigators to group allocation was not performed.

Ophthalmopathy patients had moderately to severely active disease, with a Clinical Activity Score of 3 or more, a NOSPECS grade of 4 or more, and a disease duration of less than 3 months. Patients with uncontrolled infections, other autoimmune diseases, pregnancy or lactation were excluded. Diagnoses relied on clinical symptoms, serum thyroxine and TRAb, thyroid ultrasound and orbital computed tomography. Ficoll-Paque density gradient centrifugation was used to isolate PBMCs from under 11 ml of fresh peripheral blood. Trizol reagent was used to extract total RNA, and RNA quality was then checked on an Agilent 2100 Bioanalyzer.

This TCR derives from a woman aged 45-65 years with Graves' ophthalmopathy. The chain is made from TRBV6-1 and TRBJ1-3; a stretch of 8 junction bases matches TRBD1. The source material was blood. The CDR3 in this case is CASTGIRQGSSGNTIYF. The nucleotide sequence reads TGTGCCAGCACCGGAATCAGACAGGGGAGCTCTGGAAACACCATATATTTT.